The rows below give T cell receptor beta chains drawn from one sample of a study of shared T cell receptors in the human thymus. The assay was immunoSEQ multiplex PCR, and TCRdb's table has in-frame clones only and misses some. This table has more than 550,000 clones, over 75% appearing once. These data were likewise used in another study, on human thymus T cells.

The sequenced material came from thymocytes. These receptors were collected from a girl less than two years old with a congenital heart defect. Both conserved end residues are part of each CDR3. D genes are given only for firm matches. Rows may omit the clone size; those that give it use once, few, many or a size class.

NA | NA | TRBJ1-2 | TRBV6-6 | CASSYSGGRLDGYTF | TGTGCCAGCAGTTACTCGGGGGGTCGATTGGATGGCTACACCTTC
NA | TRBD1 | TRBJ2-7 | TRBV9 | CASSPRQGAERGEQYF | TGTGCCAGCAGCCCAAGACAGGGGGCTGAAAGAGGGGAGCAGTACTTC
NA | NA | TRBJ2-7 | TRBV6-5 | CASTETGIGYEQYF | TGTGCCAGCACCGAAACAGGGATTGGCTACGAGCAGTACTTC
NA | NA | TRBJ2-5 | TRBV7-9 | CASSLPLVETQYF | TGTGCCAGCAGCTTACCCCTCGTGGAGACCCAGTACTTC
NA | NA | TRBJ1-2 | TRBV27 | CAIRTSYGYTF | TGTGCCATCCGGACATCTTATGGCTACACCTTC
NA | NA | TRBJ2-5 | TRBV27 | CASSPRTRQETQYF | TGTGCCAGCAGTCCGCGGACAAGGCAAGAGACCCAGTACTTC
NA | NA | TRBJ2-7 | TRBV10-3 | CAIRTGGSYEQYF | TGTGCCATCAGGACAGGAGGTTCCTACGAGCAGTACTTC
few | NA | TRBJ1-5 | TRBV6-6 | CASNKIRGQPQHF | TGTGCCAGCAATAAAATAAGGGGCCAGCCCCAGCATTTT
NA | TRBD1 | TRBJ1-6 | TRBV5-6 | CASSLNDRGYNSPLHF | TGTGCCAGCAGCTTGAATGACAGGGGATATAATTCACCCCTCCACTTT
NA | NA | TRBJ1-1 | TRBV19 | CASRPAPGMNTEAFF | TGTGCCAGTAGACCTGCACCGGGGATGAACACTGAAGCTTTCTTT
NA | TRBD1 | TRBJ2-5 | TRBV7-2 | CASSLGRGPETQYF | TGTGCCAGCAGCTTAGGCAGGGGGCCGGAGACCCAGTACTTC
NA | NA | TRBJ1-2 | TRBV6-5 | CASSSPGFSGYTF | TGTGCCAGCAGTTCTCCAGGGTTCTCTGGCTACACCTTC
NA | NA | TRBJ1-2 | TRBV28 | CASSRDRIYGYTF | TGTGCCAGCAGTCGCGACAGAATCTATGGCTACACCTTC
NA | TRBD1 | TRBJ2-1 | TRBV4-1 | CASSGQGPNEQFF | TGCGCCAGCAGCGGACAGGGCCCCAATGAGCAGTTCTTC
few | TRBD1 | TRBJ1-1 | TRBV4-3 | CASSQVPGDSRNTEAFF | TGCGCCAGCAGCCAAGTCCCGGGGGACAGCAGGAACACTGAAGCTTTCTTT
NA | NA | TRBJ2-2 | TRBV4-1 | CASSQEARRLTGELFF | TGCGCCAGCAGCCAAGAAGCGAGACGCCTGACCGGGGAGCTGTTTTTT
NA | TRBD1 | TRBJ2-7 | TRBV4-1 | CASSQAHRDRGYEQYF | TGCGCCAGCAGCCAGGCGCACCGGGACAGGGGCTACGAGCAGTACTTC
NA | TRBD1 | TRBJ2-2 | TRBV5-1 | CASSPGQGRAGELFF | TGCGCCAGCAGCCCGGGACAGGGGAGGGCCGGGGAGCTGTTTTTT
NA | NA | TRBJ1-1 | TRBV19 | CASSISTGWNTEAFF | TGTGCCAGTAGTATCTCCACGGGATGGAACACTGAAGCTTTCTTT
NA | NA | TRBJ1-2 | TRBV28 | CASTNITGAGSSYGYTF | TGTGCCAGCACCAACATTACCGGTGCGGGAAGTAGCTATGGCTACACCTTC
NA | TRBD2 | TRBJ2-1 | TRBV7-2 | CASRTAPTSGDEQFF | TGTGCCAGCAGGACCGCCCCGACTAGCGGCGATGAGCAGTTCTTC
NA | NA | TRBJ2-7 | TRBV4-3 | CASSQDDSNSYEQYF | TGCGCCAGCAGCCAAGATGACTCAAACTCCTACGAGCAGTACTTC
NA | NA | TRBJ1-2 | TRBV19 | CASTSTEEGQHYGYTF | TGTGCCAGTACTTCTACGGAGGAGGGGCAGCACTATGGCTACACCTTC
once | NA | TRBJ2-5 | TRBV27 | CASSLTSQETQYF | TGTGCCAGCAGTTTAACTTCCCAAGAGACCCAGTACTTC
NA | NA | TRBJ1-5 | TRBV27 | CASSLRTAGPGFQPQHF | TGTGCCAGCAGTTTAAGAACGGCGGGCCCTGGTTTTCAGCCCCAGCATTTT
NA | NA | TRBJ2-3 | TRBV28 | CASSFPPGGARGFTDTQYF | TGTGCCAGCAGTTTCCCCCCGGGAGGTGCCAGGGGATTCACAGATACGCAGTATTTT
NA | NA | TRBJ1-6 | TRBV27 | CASQWEGSYNSPLHF | TGTGCCAGCCAGTGGGAGGGGTCCTATAATTCACCCCTCCACTTT
NA | NA | TRBJ2-7 | TRBV11-2 | CASTITGYPYEQYF | TGTGCCAGCACCATAACGGGGTACCCCTACGAGCAGTACTTC
NA | TRBD1 | TRBJ2-2 | TRBV5-6 | CASSFQFRGRVTGELFF | TGTGCCAGCAGCTTTCAATTCAGGGGGCGGGTGACCGGGGAGCTGTTTTTT
NA | NA | TRBJ1-2 | TRBV5-1 | CASSLASGDYGYTF | TGCGCCAGCAGCTTGGCCTCGGGGGACTATGGCTACACCTTC
NA | NA | TRBJ1-4 | TRBV7-9 | CASSLGSRGSSEKLFF | TGTGCCAGCAGCTTGGGCTCTCGGGGTTCAAGCGAAAAACTGTTTTTT
NA | TRBD1 | TRBJ1-2 | TRBV4-3 | CASSQGQGYYGYTF | TGCGCCAGCAGCCAAGGACAGGGCTACTATGGCTACACCTTC
NA | TRBD1 | TRBJ2-7 | TRBV5-8 | CASSPDRSSYEQYF | TGTGCCAGCAGCCCGGACAGGAGCTCCTACGAGCAGTACTTC
NA | NA | TRBJ1-5 | TRBV25-1 | CASSETASNQPQHF | TGTGCCAGCAGTGAGACAGCCAGCAATCAGCCCCAGCATTTT
NA | TRBD2 | TRBJ2-3 | TRBV4-1 | CASSQHTLAGARGDTQYF | TGCGCCAGCAGCCAACACACTTTAGCGGGGGCCCGGGGAGATACGCAGTATTTT
NA | TRBD1 | TRBJ1-6 | TRBV5-6 | CASSLDQGASSPLHF | TGTGCCAGCAGCTTGGACCAGGGGGCGAGTTCACCCCTCCACTTT
NA | TRBD1 | TRBJ2-3 | TRBV27 | CASTRGQATDTQYF | TGTGCCAGCACTAGGGGGCAAGCCACAGATACGCAGTATTTT
NA | NA | TRBJ2-2 | TRBV5-6 | CASSFRDCTGELFF | TGTGCCAGCAGCTTCAGGGACTGCACCGGGGAGCTGTTTTTT
NA | TRBD2 | TRBJ2-1 | TRBV6-5 | CASSYSLAGNEQFF | TGTGCCAGCAGTTACTCGCTAGCGGGCAATGAGCAGTTCTTC
NA | TRBD2 | TRBJ2-2 | TRBV5-1 | CASSSTGLAGGREDTGELFF | TGCGCCAGCAGCTCCACCGGACTAGCGGGGGGCCGAGAGGACACCGGGGAGCTGTTTTTT
NA | NA | TRBJ1-1 | TRBV29-1 | CSVEDRRGKGNTEAFF | TGCAGCGTTGAAGATCGGCGGGGGAAAGGGAACACTGAAGCTTTCTTT
once | NA | TRBJ2-7 | TRBV14 | CASSQVTRGVYEQYF | TGTGCCAGCAGCCAAGTAACCCGGGGTGTCTACGAGCAGTACTTC
NA | NA | TRBJ1-1 | TRBV27 | CASSYARWNTEAFF | TGTGCCAGCAGTTACGCGAGGTGGAACACTGAAGCTTTCTTT
NA | TRBD1 | TRBJ2-1 | TRBV5-6 | CASSLGAGTGDNEQFF | TGTGCCAGCAGCTTGGGAGCCGGGACAGGGGACAATGAGCAGTTCTTC
few | NA | TRBJ1-3 | TRBV4-3 | CASSQGAYGDGLGNTIYF | TGCGCCAGCAGCCAAGGGGCATACGGGGATGGATTAGGAAACACCATATATTTT
NA | NA | TRBJ2-1 | TRBV5-6 | CASSNREVRNNEQFF | TGTGCCAGCAGCAACCGAGAGGTTCGGAACAATGAGCAGTTCTTC
NA | TRBD1 | TRBJ1-5 | TRBV7-9 | CASSSDRDNQPQHF | TGTGCCAGCAGCTCCGACAGGGACAATCAGCCCCAGCATTTT
NA | NA | TRBJ1-6 | TRBV30 | CAWSAIFGAELPLHF | TGTGCCTGGAGCGCGATTTTTGGGGCGGAACTGCCCCTCCACTTT
NA | NA | TRBJ1-2 | TRBV15 | CATSRKQGCHGYTF | TGTGCCACCAGCAGGAAGCAGGGGTGCCATGGCTACACCTTC
NA | NA | TRBJ1-6 | TRBV19 | CASSGFTGRPDSPLHF | TGTGCCAGTAGTGGATTTACAGGGAGACCCGATTCACCCCTCCACTTT
few | NA | TRBJ1-1 | TRBV11-2 | CASSFDRIKGAFF | TGTGCCAGCAGCTTCGACAGGATAAAGGGAGCTTTCTTT
NA | TRBD2 | TRBJ2-3 | TRBV14 | CASSHLSGGTDTQYF | TGTGCCAGCAGCCACCTTAGCGGGGGCACAGATACGCAGTATTTT
once | NA | TRBJ1-2 | TRBV6-1 | CASSVEDSNYGYTF | TGTGCCAGCAGTGTGGAGGATTCTAACTATGGCTACACCTTC